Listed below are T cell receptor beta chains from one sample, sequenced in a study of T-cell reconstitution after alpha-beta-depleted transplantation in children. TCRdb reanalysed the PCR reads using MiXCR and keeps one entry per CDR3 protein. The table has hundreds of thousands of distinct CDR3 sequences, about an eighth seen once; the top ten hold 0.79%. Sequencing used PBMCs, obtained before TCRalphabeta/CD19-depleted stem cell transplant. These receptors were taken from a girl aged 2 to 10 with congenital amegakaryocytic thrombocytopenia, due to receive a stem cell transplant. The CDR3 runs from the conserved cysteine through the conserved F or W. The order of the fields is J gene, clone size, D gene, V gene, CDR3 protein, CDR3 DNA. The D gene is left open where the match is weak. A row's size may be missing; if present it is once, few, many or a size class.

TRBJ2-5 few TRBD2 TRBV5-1 CASNQEPGLAGEETQYF TGCGCCAGCAACCAGGAGCCGGGACTAGCGGGAGAAGAGACCCAGTACTTC
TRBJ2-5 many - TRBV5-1 CASSSDLKETQYF TGCGCCAGCAGCTCGGACCTCAAAGAGACCCAGTACTTC
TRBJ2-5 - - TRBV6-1 CASTLSVGGETQYF TGTGCCAGCACTCTGAGTGTGGGCGGAGAGACCCAGTACTTC
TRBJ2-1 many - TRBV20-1 CSAPTARFDNEQFF TGCAGTGCGCCTACGGCCAGATTTGACAATGAGCAGTTCTTC
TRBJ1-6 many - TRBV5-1 CASNPGPAGSPLHF TGCGCCAGCAACCCTGGCCCAGCGGGGTCACCCCTCCACTTT
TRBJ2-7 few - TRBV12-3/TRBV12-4 CASSTPPAYEQYF TGTGCCAGCAGCACCCCCCCTGCCTACGAGCAGTACTTC
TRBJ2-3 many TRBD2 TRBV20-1 CSAPRTSGSSTQYF TGCAGTGCTCCCCGGACTAGCGGGAGTAGTACGCAGTATTTT
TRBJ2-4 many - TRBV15 CATSREGAKNIQYF TGTGCCACCAGCAGAGAAGGGGCCAAAAACATTCAGTACTTC
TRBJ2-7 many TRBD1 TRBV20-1 CSAQTGVEQYF TGCAGTGCCCAGACAGGGGTCGAGCAGTACTTC
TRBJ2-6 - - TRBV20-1 CCARDLGGSSGANVLTF TGCTGTGCTAGAGATCTGGGGGGAAGCTCTGGGGCCAACGTCCTGACTTTC
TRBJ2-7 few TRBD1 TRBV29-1 CSAMQGAHSYEQYF TGCAGCGCGATGCAGGGGGCCCACTCCTACGAGCAGTACTTC
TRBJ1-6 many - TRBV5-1 CASSLGGGYNSPLHF TGCGCCAGCAGCTTGGGGGGCGGATATAATTCACCCCTCCACTTT
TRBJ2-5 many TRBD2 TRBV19 CASKEREVETQYF TGTGCCAGTAAGGAGCGGGAGGTAGAGACCCAGTACTTC
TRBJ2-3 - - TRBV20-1 CSAQVLTGAIDTQYF TGCAGTGCTCAGGTTTTAACGGGAGCTATAGATACGCAGTATTTT
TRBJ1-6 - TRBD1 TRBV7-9 CASSWTGGSPLHF TGTGCCAGCAGCTGGACAGGGGGCTCACCCCTCCACTTT
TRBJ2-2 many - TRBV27 CASSKRGPGGELFF TGTGCCAGCAGCAAGAGAGGGCCCGGCGGGGAGCTGTTTTTT
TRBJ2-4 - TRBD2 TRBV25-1 CASSGRSGNGKNIQYF TGTGCCAGCAGTGGAAGAAGCGGGAACGGCAAAAACATTCAGTACTTC